Listed below are T cell receptor beta chains from one sample, sequenced in a study of beta chain features in type 1 diabetes. Sequencing used immunoSEQ multiplex PCR; TCRdb keeps in-frame clones, though not all of them. This sample has about 160,000 clones, with roughly 60% found just once. The sequencing input was naive CD4+ T cells from blood. Receptors were obtained from a young man with type 1 diabetes. Both conserved end residues are part of each CDR3. D genes are given only for firm matches. Clone size, where shown, is once, few, many, or a class for clones that have expanded.

d_gene	abundance	v_gene	j_gene	CDR3nt	CDR3aa
TRBD2	once	TRBV18	TRBJ2-1	TGTGCCAGCTCCCTCGGACTAGCGGGGGGCCTCAACAATGAGCAGTTCTTC	CASSLGLAGGLNNEQFF
TRBD1	NA	TRBV16	TRBJ2-7	TGTGCCAGCAGCCTGGGACAGTCCTACGAGCAGTACTTC	CASSLGQSYEQYF
NA	NA	TRBV29-1	TRBJ2-1	TGCAGCGTTGGGACAGAGTATAACAATGAGCAGTTCTTC	CSVGTEYNNEQFF
NA	NA	TRBV29-1	TRBJ2-3	TGCAGCGTTGAAGAACTGGACCATACGCAGTATTTT	CSVEELDHTQYF
TRBD2	NA	TRBV29-1	TRBJ2-3	TGCAGCGTCTCCCACGGGGGGGGAGGCACAGATACGCAGTATTTT	CSVSHGGGGTDTQYF
TRBD1	NA	TRBV2	TRBJ2-7	TGTGCCAGCAATGACAGGGGCTCCAACGAGCAGTACTTC	CASNDRGSNEQYF
TRBD2	few	TRBV10-3	TRBJ2-5	TGTGCCATCAGGGAGAGACTAGCGGAAGAGACCCAGTACTTC	CAIRERLAEETQYF
NA	NA	TRBV28	TRBJ2-1	TGTGCCAGCAGTCCACCAAACTCCTACAATGAGCAGTTCTTC	CASSPPNSYNEQFF
NA	few	TRBV7-9	TRBJ2-1	TGTGCCAGCAAGGAGCTTGCAGGGAACGGTGAGCAGTTCTTC	CASKELAGNGEQFF
NA	NA	TRBV2	TRBJ2-1	TGTGCCAGCAGAATAGGGGGGGACGGTGAGCAGTTCTTC	CASRIGGDGEQFF
TRBD1	NA	TRBV7-9	TRBJ1-1	TGTGCCAGCAGCCTACCGGGACAGGGGAACACTGAAGCTTTCTTT	CASSLPGQGNTEAFF
NA	few	TRBV29-1	TRBJ2-5	TGCAGCGTTGTACAGTCAGTCGGAGAGACCCAGTACTTC	CSVVQSVGETQYF
TRBD2	NA	TRBV25-1	TRBJ2-1	TGTGCCAGCAGTGAACTTAGGGGAGGGGCCAATGAGCAGTTCTTC	CASSELRGGANEQFF
TRBD2	NA	TRBV6-5	TRBJ2-1	TGTGCCAGCAGCTTAGGACTAGCGGGGGTCAATGAGCAGTTCTTC	CASSLGLAGVNEQFF
NA	NA	TRBV6-5	TRBJ1-2	TGTGCCAGCGGGAGGGTAGGTGATGGCTACACCTTC	CASGRVGDGYTF
NA	NA	TRBV30	TRBJ2-6	TGTGCCCGCCTTGGGGGGGCCAACGTCCTGACTTTC	CARLGGANVLTF
NA	NA	TRBV7-9	TRBJ2-4	TGTGCCAGCAGCCCCCCCGGGGATAGATGGGTGAACATTCAGTACTTC	CASSPPGDRWVNIQYF
NA	few	TRBV30	TRBJ1-3	TGTGCCTGGAATGACGGGCACTCTGGAAACACCATATATTTT	CAWNDGHSGNTIYF
TRBD1	few	TRBV9	TRBJ2-1	TGTGCCAGCAGCCCCCACGGACAGGGGGAAAATGAGCAGTTCTTC	CASSPHGQGENEQFF